These 30 T cell receptor beta chains originate from one sample sequenced in a study of blood T cell repertoires in COVID-19. Sequencing used immunoSEQ multiplex PCR; TCRdb keeps in-frame clones, though not all of them. The sample holds about 140,000 clones, roughly 88% seen once. Sequencing was done on a sample of peripheral blood. The origin of the receptors is a woman in her fifties or sixties with acute or convalescent COVID-19.

The chain joins TRBV11-3 to TRBJ2-2; D is possibly TRBD1 (6 bases). The CDR3 spans 14 residues. V was clipped by 5 bases and J by 7 bases, with 14 bases between them. From germline, CDR1 is SGHNT and CDR2 YENEEA. The CDR3 is CASSDYSRGGELFF. CDR3 coding DNA: TGTGCCAGCAGCGATTATTCCAGGGGCGGGGAGCTGTTTTTT.

The rearrangement uses TRBV7-3 and TRBJ1-1; D not certain. There are 14 residues in the CDR3. Between the trimmed V and J ends, which lost 4 bases and 6 bases, there was a span of 15 bases. Germline values: CDR1 SGHTA, CDR2 FQGTGA. In nucleotides, the CDR3 is TGTGCCAGCAGCTCAACCAACAGTCCCGCTGAAGCTTTCTTT. Translation: CASSSTNSPAEAFF.

This clone was found once. The chain links TRBV30 to TRBJ1-2; no clear D. Trimming pared 2 bases from V and 5 bases from J, leaving 12 bases between. Germline V lookup: CDR1 GTSNPN, CDR2 SVGIG (reference sequence). This CDR3 region has 13 residues. CDR3 nucleotides: TGTGCCTGGAGTATCACCCTTAGATATGGCTACACCTTC. Translating it yields CAWSITLRYGYTF.

The chain uses TRBV11-1 and TRBJ2-5, with 8 bases aligning to TRBD1. Germline CDR1 and CDR2: SGHAT and FQDESV (reference sequence). Trimming removed 5 bases from V and 3 bases from J; junction bases left unmatched: 2. The length of the CDR3 is 13 residues. CDR3 bases: TGTGCCAGCAGCCGGACAGGGAAAGAGACCCAGTACTTC. It specifies CASSRTGKETQYF.

The chain couples TRBV6-5 to TRBJ1-1, with 9 bases identical to TRBD1. V was pared by 6 bases and J by 4 bases, with 3 bases of the junction left unmatched. CDR3 length equals 13 residues. From germline, CDR1 is MNHEY and CDR2 SVGAGI. The chain's CDR3 is CASRGTGFTEAFF. The CDR3 nucleotides read TGTGCCAGCAGAGGGACAGGGTTCACTGAAGCTTTCTTT.

This clone was observed once. This sequence joins TRBV30 and TRBJ1-5, with D perhaps matching TRBD1 (5 bases). The CDR3 runs 18 residues. Germline assignment: CDR1 GTSNPN and CDR2 SVGIG (reference sequence). Trimming shortened V by 2 bases and J by 0 bases, and 20 bases separated the two germline ends. The CDR3, as DNA: TGTGCCTGGAGTTCCGGTAGGGGTGTTGGCGGTAGCAATCAGCCCCAGCATTTT. Protein sequence: CAWSSGRGVGGSNQPQHF.

This clone was observed once. V gene TRBV3-1 (or the pseudogene TRBV3-2) combines with J gene TRBJ1-1; TRBD1 is a possible D gene (5 bases). This CDR3 has 13 residues. CDR1 is LGHDT, CDR2 YNNKEL, per germline (reference sequence). Trimming removed 5 bases at V and 7 bases at J, with 14 bases between. Here the CDR3 reads CASSSYGAGEAFF. CDR3 coding DNA: TGTGCCAGCAGCTCCTATGGGGCAGGTGAAGCTTTCTTT.

The chain uses TRBV7-9 and TRBJ2-7, with 9 positions matching TRBD1. Losses at the gene ends were 5 bases for V and 3 bases for J; bases not matched to a gene: 14. Germline V gene data show CDR1 as SEHNR and CDR2 as FQNEAQ (reference sequence). CDR3 length equals 17 residues. CDR3 loop: CASSHMDRGDRNYEQYF. In DNA form, the CDR3 reads TGTGCCAGCAGCCATATGGACAGGGGAGATCGAAACTACGAGCAGTACTTC.

The chain has TRBV19 and TRBJ2-2; 9 nucleotides agree with TRBD1. The V gene's germline CDR1 is LNHDA and CDR2 SQIVND (reference sequence). The J segment lost 1 base and the V segment lost 6 bases, leaving 6 bases of the junction unmatched. This CDR3 contains 16 residues. In DNA form, the CDR3 reads TGTGCCAGTAGCTCGTGGGGACAGGGGAACACCGGGGAGCTGTTTTTT. Translation: CASSSWGQGNTGELFF.

The chain links TRBV9 to TRBJ1-3, with D tentatively TRBD1 (5 bases). Germline values: CDR1 SGDLS, CDR2 YYNGEE. The CDR3 is 15 amino acids. The CDR3 bases are TGTGCTACCTCCTCGGGCCCGCGGGGCGGAAACACCATATATTTT. It is translated as CATSSGPRGGNTIYF.

The chain uses TRBV28 and TRBJ1-3, with D uncertain. The CDR3 loop spans 14 amino acids. CDR1 MDHEN and CDR2 SYDVKM come from the germline V gene. The V and J ends lost 6 bases and 0 bases respectively, with 9 bases between them. The CDR3 DNA follows: TGTGCCAGCAGCCTACAGAGCTCTGGAAACACCATATATTTT. This encodes CASSLQSSGNTIYF.

The V and J genes are TRBV9 and TRBJ2-7, with 8 positions matching TRBD2. The ends lost 0 bases at V and 6 bases at J; junction bases unmatched: 2. The CDR3 is 13 amino acids. From germline, CDR1 is SGDLS and CDR2 YYNGEE. The CDR3 nucleotides are TGTGCCAGCAGCGTAGCGGGGGGGCCCGAGCAGTACTTC. It specifies CASSVAGGPEQYF.

The V and J genes are TRBV7-2 and TRBJ1-2; 9 positions agree with TRBD1. This CDR3 comprises 16 residues. The germline V gene encodes CDR1 SGHTA and CDR2 FQGNSA. V lost 1 base, J lost 5 bases, and 8 bases stayed unmatched. In DNA, the CDR3 is TGTGCCAGCAGCTTAGGGGTGGGACAGGGCAGTTATGGCTACACCTTC. It translates to CASSLGVGQGSYGYTF.

The V and J genes are TRBV29-1 and TRBJ1-2; 8 positions agree with TRBD1. The length of the CDR3 is 13 residues. V shed 6 bases, J shed 6 bases, and the junction held 9 bases outside the gene matches. Germline V gives CDR1 SQVTM, CDR2 ANQGSEA. The CDR3 reads CSVATGGGNGYTF. CDR3 in DNA: TGCAGCGTCGCCACAGGGGGGGGGAATGGCTACACCTTC.

The chain carries TRBV7-6 and TRBJ2-6; D remains unclear. Trimming took 4 bases from V and 5 from J, leaving 9 bases between them. The length of the CDR3 is 14 residues. Germline V CDR1 and CDR2: SGHVS, FNYEAQ. CDR3 residues: CASSSLYRANVLTF. CDR3 nucleotides: TGTGCCAGCAGCTCCCTTTATAGGGCCAACGTCCTGACTTTC.

This chain joins TRBV5-1 and TRBJ2-3; D remains ambiguous. This CDR3 region has 12 residues. The V gene lost 3 bases and the J gene lost 4 bases, with 6 bases spanning the gap. Germline V gene data show CDR1 as SGHRS and CDR2 as YFSETQ. As DNA, the CDR3 is TGCGCCAGCAGCTGCCGGGCAGATACGCAGTATTTT. Protein sequence: CASSCRADTQYF.

This sequence joins TRBV5-6 and TRBJ1-3, with TRBD1 matching over 9 bases. The CDR3 sequence is 16 residues long. Germline V gives CDR1 SGHDT, CDR2 YYEEEE. Trimming at V came to 3 bases and at J to 4 bases, leaving 8 bases not matched to a gene. The DNA for the CDR3 is TGTGCCAGCAGCTCCTTACAGGGGGCCGAAGGAAACACCATATATTTT. It is translated as CASSSLQGAEGNTIYF.

The rearrangement uses TRBV4-3 and TRBJ1-4; D is perhaps TRBD1 (5 bases). CDR1 is LGHNA and CDR2 is YSLEER in the germline V gene. There are 16 residues in the CDR3. The V end lost 1 base, the J end lost 7 bases, and 16 bases lay between the germline ends. CDR3 residues: CASSQGAGGLGEKLFF. The CDR3, as DNA: TGCGCCAGCAGCCAAGGGGCTGGGGGGTTGGGTGAAAAACTGTTTTTT.

Comment on this clone: Other DNA sequences in the sample encode the same CDR3. The chain is built from TRBV7-2 and TRBJ1-4; 9 bases are a match to TRBD1. The CDR3 spans 14 residues. The V segment lost 4 bases and the J segment 7 bases; nucleotides outside the gene matches: 4. Germline V lookup: CDR1 SGHTA, CDR2 FQGNSA. The CDR3 loop is CASSSGQGGEKLFF. In DNA, the CDR3 is TGTGCCAGCAGCTCGGGACAGGGTGGTGAAAAACTGTTTTTT.

This chain joins TRBV10-1 and TRBJ1-1; D is unclear. Germline-derived CDR1 and CDR2 are WNHNN and SYGVQD (reference sequence). There are 11 residues in the CDR3. Trimming pared 8 bases from V and 2 bases from J, leaving 6 bases between. The CDR3 loop is CASGHNTEAFF. The CDR3 DNA reads as TGCGCCAGCGGGCATAACACTGAAGCTTTCTTT.

V and J are TRBV5-4 and TRBJ1-1; no definite D call. V lost 0 bases and J 6 bases, leaving 12 bases between the germline ends. Germline CDR1 and CDR2: SGHNT and YYREEE (reference sequence). The CDR3 loop spans 14 amino acids. This CDR3 is CASSLGRASAEAFF. The CDR3 coding sequence is TGTGCCAGCAGCTTGGGGAGGGCGTCCGCTGAAGCTTTCTTT.

The chain links TRBV10-3 to TRBJ1-2, with 7 bases that match TRBD1. This CDR3 comprises 15 residues. From germline, CDR1 is ENHRY and CDR2 SYGVKD. Trimming cost V 4 bases and J 0 bases; bases outside gene matches: 5. CDR3 in amino acids: CAISVWDSANYGYTF. As DNA, the CDR3 is TGTGCCATCAGTGTCTGGGACAGCGCTAACTATGGCTACACCTTC.

The chain combines TRBV6-5 with TRBJ2-2, with 7 bases fitting TRBD1. Germline V gene lookup returns CDR1 MNHEY and CDR2 SVGAGI. This CDR3 region has 14 residues. With V trimmed by 5 bases and J by 4 bases, 4 bases remained unmatched. DNA of the CDR3: TGTGCCAGCAGTCGGACAGGAAGCACCGGGGAGCTGTTTTTT. Residues: CASSRTGSTGELFF.

The J gene is TRBJ2-2, the V gene TRBV7-2; D may be TRBD2 (5 bases). The germline V gene has CDR1 SGHTA and CDR2 FQGNSA. Between the trimmed V and J ends, which lost 2 bases and 4 bases, there was a span of 11 bases. CDR3 length: 15 residues. The CDR3 here is CASSLMRAPTGELFF. The CDR3 nucleotides read TGTGCCAGCAGCTTAATGCGGGCCCCCACCGGGGAGCTGTTTTTT.

This clone was observed a few times. The chain couples TRBV18 to TRBJ2-7; tentative D call: TRBD1 (6 bases). The germline CDR1 and CDR2 sequences are KGHSH and LQKENI. The V end was cut by 5 bases, the J end by 4 bases, with 15 bases between. This CDR3 comprises 14 residues. CDR3 in amino acids: CASSSQGDGYEQYF. The CDR3 coding sequence is TGTGCCAGCTCATCACAGGGAGATGGATACGAGCAGTACTTC.

The chain employs TRBV7-8 and TRBJ1-2; 8 bases are a match to TRBD1. V lost 4 bases and J lost 0; bases outside the gene matches: 10. The CDR3 has 17 residues. Germline loops: CDR1 SGHVS, CDR2 FQNEAQ. CDR3: CASSYRTGRRANYGYTF. The DNA of the CDR3 is TGTGCCAGCAGCTATCGGACAGGGAGAAGGGCTAACTATGGCTACACCTTC.

The rearrangement joins TRBV7-9 to TRBJ1-5; 10 bases map to TRBD1. There are 19 residues in the CDR3. Trimming cost V 5 bases and J 6 bases; bases outside gene matches: 19. Germline lookup yields CDR1 SEHNR and CDR2 FQNEAQ (reference sequence). The CDR3 DNA is TGTGCCAGCAGCCGCGAAGTCCCGGGACAGGGGAATGCAGCTCAGCCCCAGCATTTT. Encoded protein: CASSREVPGQGNAAQPQHF.

CDR3 coding DNA: TGTGCCATCAGCGAACCGGGACAGGGTAGCCATGAGCAGTTCTTC. As protein: CAISEPGQGSHEQFF. V usage is TRBV10-3 and J usage is TRBJ2-1; 9 positions match TRBD1. The CDR3 covers 15 residues. V lost 6 bases to trimming and J lost 8 bases; unmatched junction nucleotides: 11. Germline CDR1 reads ENHRY; CDR2 reads SYGVKD.

This clone was detected a few times. This rearrangement joins TRBV12-3 or TRBV12-4 to TRBJ1-4; D remains ambiguous. Trimming pared 6 bases from V and 8 bases from J, leaving 10 bases between. There are 12 residues in the CDR3. CDR3 coding DNA: TGTGCCAGCAGCCCCCGCGGGGAAAAACTGTTTTTT. Translation gives CASSPRGEKLFF.

As DNA, the CDR3 is TGTGCCAGCAGCTTGTCCCAGGGAGGCACCGGGGAGCTGTTTTTT. This codes for CASSLSQGGTGELFF. The chain carries TRBV7-2 and TRBJ2-2; tentatively, D is TRBD2 (6 bases). Looked up from germline, CDR1 is SGHTA and CDR2 is FQGNSA. V was shortened by 3 bases and J by 4 bases, with 12 bases between the two germline ends. The CDR3 is 15 residues long.